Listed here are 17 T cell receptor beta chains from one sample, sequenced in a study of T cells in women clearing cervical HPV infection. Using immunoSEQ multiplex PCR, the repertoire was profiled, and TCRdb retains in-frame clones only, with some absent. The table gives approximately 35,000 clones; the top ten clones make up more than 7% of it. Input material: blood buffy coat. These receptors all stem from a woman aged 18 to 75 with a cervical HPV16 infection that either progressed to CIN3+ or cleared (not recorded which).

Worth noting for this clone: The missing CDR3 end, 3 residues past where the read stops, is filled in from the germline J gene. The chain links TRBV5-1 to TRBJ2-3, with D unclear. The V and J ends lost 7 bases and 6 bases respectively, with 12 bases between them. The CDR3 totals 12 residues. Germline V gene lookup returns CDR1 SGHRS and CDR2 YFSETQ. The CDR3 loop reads CASGPEGDTQYF. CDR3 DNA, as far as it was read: TGCGCCAGCGGCCCAGAAGGCGATACG. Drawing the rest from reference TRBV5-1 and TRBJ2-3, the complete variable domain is KAGVTQTPRYLIKTRGQQVTLSCSPISGHRSVSWYQQTPGQGLQFLFEYFSETQRNKGNFPGRFSGRQFSNSRSEMNVSTLELGDSALYLCASGPEGDTQYFGPGTRLTVL.

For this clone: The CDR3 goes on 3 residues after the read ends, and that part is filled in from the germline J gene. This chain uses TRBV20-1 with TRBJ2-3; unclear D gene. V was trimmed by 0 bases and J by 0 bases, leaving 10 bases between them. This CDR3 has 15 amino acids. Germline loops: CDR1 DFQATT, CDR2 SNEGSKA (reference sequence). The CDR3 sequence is CSARDLAPSTDTQYF. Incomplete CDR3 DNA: TGCAGTGCTAGAGATCTGGCACCCAGCACAGATACG.

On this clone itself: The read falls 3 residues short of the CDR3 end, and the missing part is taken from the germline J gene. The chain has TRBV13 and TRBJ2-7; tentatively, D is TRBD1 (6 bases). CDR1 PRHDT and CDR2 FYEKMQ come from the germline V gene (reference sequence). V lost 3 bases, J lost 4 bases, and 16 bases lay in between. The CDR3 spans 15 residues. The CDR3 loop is CASSLNLGARYEQYF. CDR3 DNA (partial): TGTGCCAGCAGCTTGAATCTGGGGGCGCGGTACGAG.

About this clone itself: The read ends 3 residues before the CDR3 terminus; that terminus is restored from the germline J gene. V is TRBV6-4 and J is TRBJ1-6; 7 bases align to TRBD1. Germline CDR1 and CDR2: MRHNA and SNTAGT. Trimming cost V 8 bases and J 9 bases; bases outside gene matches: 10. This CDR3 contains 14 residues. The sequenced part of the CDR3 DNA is TGTGCCAGCGTCGGGACAGCCGTTTTTTCACCC. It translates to CASVGTAVFSP. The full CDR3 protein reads CASVGTAVFSPLHF.

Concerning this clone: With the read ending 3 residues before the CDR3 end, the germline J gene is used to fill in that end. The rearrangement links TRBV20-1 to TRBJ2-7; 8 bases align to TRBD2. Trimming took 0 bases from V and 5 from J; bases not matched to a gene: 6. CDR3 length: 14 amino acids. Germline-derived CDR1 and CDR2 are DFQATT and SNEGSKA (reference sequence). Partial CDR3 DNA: TGCAGTGCTAGAGATTTGGCGGGAGGAGACGAG. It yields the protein CSARDLAGGDE. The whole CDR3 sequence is CSARDLAGGDEQYF.

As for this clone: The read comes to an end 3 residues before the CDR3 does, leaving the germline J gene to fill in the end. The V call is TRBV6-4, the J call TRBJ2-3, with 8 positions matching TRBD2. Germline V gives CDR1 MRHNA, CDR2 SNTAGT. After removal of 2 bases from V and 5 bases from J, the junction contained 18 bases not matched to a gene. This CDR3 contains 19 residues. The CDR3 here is CASSDPKRGKKAVQDTQYF. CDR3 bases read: TGTGCCAGCAGTGACCCCAAGCGGGGGAAGAAGGCCGTCCAAGATACG.

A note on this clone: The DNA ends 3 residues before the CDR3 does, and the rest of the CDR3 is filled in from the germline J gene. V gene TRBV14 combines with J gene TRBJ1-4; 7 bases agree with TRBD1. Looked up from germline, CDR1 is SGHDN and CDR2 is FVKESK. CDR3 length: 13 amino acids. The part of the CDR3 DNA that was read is TGTGCCAGCAGCCAAGATCTGACAGGGAAA. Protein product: CASSQDLTGK. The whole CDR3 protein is CASSQDLTGKLFF.

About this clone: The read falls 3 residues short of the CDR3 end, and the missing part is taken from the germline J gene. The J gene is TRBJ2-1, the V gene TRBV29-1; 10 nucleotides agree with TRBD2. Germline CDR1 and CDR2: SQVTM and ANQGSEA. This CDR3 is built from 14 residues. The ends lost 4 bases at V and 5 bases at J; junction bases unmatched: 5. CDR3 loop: CSVVRSGGDNEQFF. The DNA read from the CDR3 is TGCAGCGTTGTTCGGAGCGGGGGGGACAATGAG.

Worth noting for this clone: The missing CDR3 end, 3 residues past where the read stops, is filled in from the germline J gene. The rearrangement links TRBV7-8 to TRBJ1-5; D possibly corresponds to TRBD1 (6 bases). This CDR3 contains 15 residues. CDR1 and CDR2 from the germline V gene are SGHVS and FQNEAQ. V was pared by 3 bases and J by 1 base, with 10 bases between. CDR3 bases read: TGTGCCAGCAGCTTTGGGCAGGGGAGCAATCAGCCC. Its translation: CASSFGQGSNQP. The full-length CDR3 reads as CASSFGQGSNQPQHF.

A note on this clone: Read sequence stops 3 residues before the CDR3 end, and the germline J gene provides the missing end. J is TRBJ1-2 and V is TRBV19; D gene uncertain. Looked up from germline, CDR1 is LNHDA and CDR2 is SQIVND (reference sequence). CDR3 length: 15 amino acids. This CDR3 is CASSLPSGRRNDYTF. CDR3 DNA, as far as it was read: TGTGCCAGTAGTTTACCTAGCGGGAGACGCAATGAC.

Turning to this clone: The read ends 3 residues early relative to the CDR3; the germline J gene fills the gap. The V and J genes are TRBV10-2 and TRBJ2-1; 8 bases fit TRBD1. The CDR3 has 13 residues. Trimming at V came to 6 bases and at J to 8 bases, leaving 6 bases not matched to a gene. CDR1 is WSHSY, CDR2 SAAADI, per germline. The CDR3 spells CASSTRGHDEQFF. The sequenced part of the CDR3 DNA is TGCGCCAGCAGCACCAGGGGGCATGATGAG.

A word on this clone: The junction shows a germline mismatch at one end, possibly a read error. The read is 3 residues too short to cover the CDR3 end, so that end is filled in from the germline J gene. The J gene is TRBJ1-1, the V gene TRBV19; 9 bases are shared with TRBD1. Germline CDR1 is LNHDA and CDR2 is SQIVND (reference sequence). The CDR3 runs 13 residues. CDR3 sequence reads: CASSLTGTGEAFF. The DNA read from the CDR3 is TGTGCTAGTAGTTTAACCGGGACAGGGGAA.

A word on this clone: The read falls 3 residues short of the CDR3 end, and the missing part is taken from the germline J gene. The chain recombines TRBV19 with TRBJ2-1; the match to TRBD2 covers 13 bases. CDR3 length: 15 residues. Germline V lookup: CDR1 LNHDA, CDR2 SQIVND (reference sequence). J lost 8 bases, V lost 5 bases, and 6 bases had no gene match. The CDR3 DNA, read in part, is TGTGCCAGTAGTCCCCTAGGACTAGCGGGAGATGAG. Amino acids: CASSPLGLAGDE. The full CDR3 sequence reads CASSPLGLAGDEQFF.

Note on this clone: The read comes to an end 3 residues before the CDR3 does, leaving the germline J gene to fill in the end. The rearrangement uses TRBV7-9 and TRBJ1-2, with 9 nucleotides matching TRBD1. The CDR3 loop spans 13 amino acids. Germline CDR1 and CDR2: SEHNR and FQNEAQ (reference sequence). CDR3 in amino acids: CASSFTGGGSYTF. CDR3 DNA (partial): TGTGCCAGCAGCTTTACAGGGGGCGGATCC.

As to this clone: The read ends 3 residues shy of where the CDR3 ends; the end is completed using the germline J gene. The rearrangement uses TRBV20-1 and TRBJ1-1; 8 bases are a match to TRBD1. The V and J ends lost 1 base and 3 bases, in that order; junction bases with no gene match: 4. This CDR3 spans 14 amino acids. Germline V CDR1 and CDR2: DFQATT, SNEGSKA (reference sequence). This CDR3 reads CSARAPGGYTEAFF. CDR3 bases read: TGCAGTGCTAGAGCCCCAGGGGGCTACACTGAA.

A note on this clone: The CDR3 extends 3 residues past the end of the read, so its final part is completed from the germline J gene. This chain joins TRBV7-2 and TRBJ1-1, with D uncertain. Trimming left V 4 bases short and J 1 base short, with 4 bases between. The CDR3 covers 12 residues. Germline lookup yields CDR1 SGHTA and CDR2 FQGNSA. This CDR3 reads CASSYKNTEAFF. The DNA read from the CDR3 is TGTGCCAGCAGCTACAAGAACACTGAA.

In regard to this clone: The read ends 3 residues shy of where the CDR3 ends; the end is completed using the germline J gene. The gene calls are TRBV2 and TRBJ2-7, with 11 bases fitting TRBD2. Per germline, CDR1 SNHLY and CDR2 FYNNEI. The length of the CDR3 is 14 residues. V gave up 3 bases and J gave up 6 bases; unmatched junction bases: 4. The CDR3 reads CASSDVLAGVEQYF. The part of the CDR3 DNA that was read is TGTGCCAGCAGTGATGTACTAGCGGGAGTCGAG.